This entry features one T cell receptor (beta chain) sequence. V was clipped by 10 bases and J by 6 bases; unmatched bases: 10. CDR3 length: 14 amino acids. Per germline, CDR1 MNHEY and CDR2 SMNVEV (reference sequence). Assay used: immunoSEQ multiplex PCR; TCRdb lists only in-frame clones, some missing. The sample carries some 9,000 clones, 75% to 85% recorded once. This record comes from a study of blood T cell repertoires in COVID-19. Sample: peripheral blood. The chain employs TRBV27 and TRBJ2-7, with TRBD1 identical over 12 bases. This receptor was taken from a man between 65 and 85 years old with active COVID-19. DNA of the CDR3: TGTGCCATCGTACCGGGACAGGGGGCGTTCGAGCAGTACTTC. Translating it yields CAIVPGQGAFEQYF.